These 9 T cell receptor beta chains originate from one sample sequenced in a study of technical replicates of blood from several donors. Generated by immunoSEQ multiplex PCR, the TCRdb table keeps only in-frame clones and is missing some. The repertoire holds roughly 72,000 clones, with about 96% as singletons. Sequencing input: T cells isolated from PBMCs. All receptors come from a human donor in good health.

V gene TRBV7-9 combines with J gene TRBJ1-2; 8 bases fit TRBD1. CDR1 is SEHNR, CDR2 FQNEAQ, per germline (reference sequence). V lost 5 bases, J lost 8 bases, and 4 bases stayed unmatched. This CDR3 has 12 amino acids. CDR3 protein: CASSIQGEGYTF. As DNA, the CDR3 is TGTGCCAGCAGCATACAGGGGGAAGGCTACACCTTC.

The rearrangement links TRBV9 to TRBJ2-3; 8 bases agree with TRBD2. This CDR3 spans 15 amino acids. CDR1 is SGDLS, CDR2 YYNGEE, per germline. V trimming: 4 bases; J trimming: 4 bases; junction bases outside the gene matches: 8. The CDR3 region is CASSISGNGADTQYF. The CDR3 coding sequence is TGTGCCAGCAGCATTAGCGGGAATGGGGCAGATACGCAGTATTTT.

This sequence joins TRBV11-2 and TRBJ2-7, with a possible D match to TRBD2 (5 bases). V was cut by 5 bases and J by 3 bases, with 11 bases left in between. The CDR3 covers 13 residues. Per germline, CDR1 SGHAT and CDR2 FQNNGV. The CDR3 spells CASSPGLVYEQYF. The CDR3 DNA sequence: TGTGCCAGCAGCCCCGGACTGGTCTACGAGCAGTACTTC. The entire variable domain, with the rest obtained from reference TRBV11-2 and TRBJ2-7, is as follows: EAGVAQSPRYKIIEKRQSVAFWCNPISGHATLYWYQQILGQGPKLLIQFQNNGVVDDSQLPKDRFSAERLKGVDSTLKIQPAKLEDSAVYLCASSPGLVYEQYFGPGTRLTVT.

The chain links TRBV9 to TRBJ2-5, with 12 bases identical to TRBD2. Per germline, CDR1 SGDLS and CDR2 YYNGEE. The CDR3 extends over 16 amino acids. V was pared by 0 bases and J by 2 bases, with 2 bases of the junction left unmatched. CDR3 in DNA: TGTGCCAGCAGCGTAGGACTAGCGGGGGTACAAGAGACCCAGTACTTC. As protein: CASSVGLAGVQETQYF.

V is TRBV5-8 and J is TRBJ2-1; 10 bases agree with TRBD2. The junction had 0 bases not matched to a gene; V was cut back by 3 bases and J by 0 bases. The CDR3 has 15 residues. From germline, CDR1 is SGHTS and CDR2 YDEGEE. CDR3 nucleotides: TGTGCCAGCAGCTCTAGCGGGAGCTCCTACAATGAGCAGTTCTTC. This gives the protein CASSSSGSSYNEQFF.

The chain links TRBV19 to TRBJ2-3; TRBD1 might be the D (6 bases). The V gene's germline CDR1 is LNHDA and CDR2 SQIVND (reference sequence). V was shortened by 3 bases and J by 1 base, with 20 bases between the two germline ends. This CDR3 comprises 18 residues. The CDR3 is CASSIRTGHTRGTDTQYF. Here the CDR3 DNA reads TGTGCCAGTAGTATTAGGACGGGACACACAAGAGGCACAGATACGCAGTATTTT. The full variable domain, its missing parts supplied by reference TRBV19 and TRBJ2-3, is DGGITQSPKYLFRKEGQNVTLSCEQNLNHDAMYWYRQDPGQGLRLIYYSQIVNDFQKGDIAEGYSVSREKKESFPLTVTSAQKNPTAFYLCASSIRTGHTRGTDTQYFGPGTRLTVL.

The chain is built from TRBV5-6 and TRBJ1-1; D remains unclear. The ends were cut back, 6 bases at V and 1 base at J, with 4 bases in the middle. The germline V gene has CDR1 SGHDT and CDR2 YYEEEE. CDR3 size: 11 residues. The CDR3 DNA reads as TGTGCCAGCATCTGGAACACTGAAGCTTTCTTT. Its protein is CASIWNTEAFF.

The CDR3, as DNA: TGTGCCAGCAGTGCCGGGACGGACTACTACGAGCAGTACTTC. This sequence encodes CASSAGTDYYEQYF. The chain recombines TRBV27 with TRBJ2-7, with D perhaps TRBD2 (6 bases). The CDR3 is 14 residues long. Trimming left V 5 bases short and J 3 bases short, with 14 bases between. The germline gives CDR1 MNHEY, CDR2 SMNVEV (reference sequence).

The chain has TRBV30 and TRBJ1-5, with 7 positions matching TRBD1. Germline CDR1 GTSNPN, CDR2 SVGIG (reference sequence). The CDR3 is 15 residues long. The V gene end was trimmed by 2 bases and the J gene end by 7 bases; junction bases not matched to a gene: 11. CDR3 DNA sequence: TGTGCCTGGAGTTCTGACAGGGAATTTGAGCAGCCCCAGCATTTT. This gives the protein CAWSSDREFEQPQHF.